This TCR beta chain derives from a study of T cell responses to AZD1222 COVID-19 vaccine. Study as a whole: Both about-4-week and about-12-week second-dose recipients were combined.

Unmatched junction bases numbered 7, after V lost 4 bases and J lost 6 bases. This CDR3 has 17 residues. Germline-derived CDR1 and CDR2 are KGHDR and SFDVKD. A remark on this clone: Its antigen is unidentified.

Measured with immunoSEQ multiplex PCR; TCRdb has only the in-frame clones, and not every one. The sample records 70,000 or so clones, around nine tenths being singletons. Study-level results: Every sample of the repertoires postdated the peak T cell response. The donors showed a predominance of white British ancestry and of females, with possible underestimation of clonal diversity. Nearly half of unique spike-specific TCRs reportedly avoided B.1.351 and B.1.1.7 mutated regions.

The chain links TRBV24-1 to TRBJ2-2; TRBD2 matches 13 bases. The specimen was peripheral blood, collected on day 0 of AZD1222 vaccination. The receptor was derived from an adult in good health. The CDR3 DNA follows: TGTGCCACCAGTGACCCTGGAGGACTAGCGGGAGCCGGGGAGCTGTTTTTT. Its translation: CATSDPGGLAGAGELFF.